This TCR beta chain was recorded in a study of a mutant IDH1 vaccine in newly diagnosed glioma. The CDR3 sequence is 14 residues long. The junction had 7 bases not matched to a gene; V was cut back by 1 base and J by 8 bases. Germline V CDR1 and CDR2: GTSNPN, SVGIG (reference sequence). Regarding this clone: Its antigen is still unknown.

Documented time point: week 11, during vaccination. Doses of 300 ug of mutant IDH1 20-mer peptide were given with topical imiquimod. Produced via immunoSEQ multiplex PCR; TCRdb's table is partial and in-frame only. The profile shows fewer than 30,000 clones, around 77% of them singletons. The rearrangement uses TRBV30 and TRBJ1-4, with 7 positions matching TRBD1. The clonotype comes from a woman younger than 35 with glioma. Here the sequenced sample was PBMCs, taken from a glioma patient whose treatment included an IDH1 peptide vaccine. CDR3 sequence reads: CAWSGAGGREKLFF. CDR3 DNA: TGTGCCTGGAGTGGAGCAGGGGGGAGGGAAAAACTGTTTTTT.